This paragraph reports one TCR beta chain. Negative magnetic isolation gave CD8+ and CD4+ cells; FACS enriched CD8+ TEMRA. The record originates from a study of CD8 T cells in Susac syndrome. About the study: Blood was drawn from patients with Susac syndrome. At that point, they were therapy-naive, on corticosteroids, or on intravenous immunoglobulin alone.

The CDR3 spans 10 residues. Germline loops: CDR1 SQVTM, CDR2 ANQGSEA. Deletions cut 1 base from V and 7 bases from J, with 4 bases between. Roughly 0.5 to 1 ug RNA was reverse transcribed with random hexamers. TCRdb itself ran the immunoSEQ multiplex PCR reads through MiXCR, one entry per CDR3 protein. Of about 210,000 distinct CDR3 sequences in the sample, about 94% were seen once. J is TRBJ1-1 and V is TRBV29-1; D call uncertain. The sequence was collected from a human donor with Susac syndrome. Sequenced sample: CD4+ T cells from PBMCs. DNA for the CDR3: TGCAGCGTTGAAGGGATTGAAGCTTTCTTT. Translated, it gives CSVEGIEAFF.